These 30 T cell receptor beta chains share one sample of origin, sequenced in a study of CD8 T cells in Susac syndrome. The authors reverse transcribed about 0.5 to 1 ug RNA with random hexamers. TCRdb re-called the immunoSEQ multiplex PCR reads through MiXCR, storing one row per CDR3 protein. The sample has under 550,000 distinct CDR3 sequences, about 85% seen once; the top ten hold roughly 0.11%. Material for sequencing was CD8+ T cells from PBMCs. These TCRs come from a human donor with multiple sclerosis.

The V gene is TRBV19, the J gene TRBJ2-2, with 11 nucleotides matching TRBD1. Germline trimming cut 6 bases from V and 7 bases from J; bases unmatched to any gene: 4. Germline assignment: CDR1 LNHDA and CDR2 SQIVND (reference sequence). This CDR3 is built from 14 residues. DNA of the CDR3: TGTGCCAGTAGCGGACAGGGGGCTCTCGGGGAGCTGTTTTTT. It specifies CASSGQGALGELFF.

This clonotype was picked up a small number of times. This chain uses TRBV27 with TRBJ2-1, with 7 bases aligning to TRBD2. V shed 4 bases and J 3 bases; nucleotides not matched to a gene: 3. Germline CDR1 reads MNHEY; CDR2 reads SMNVEV (reference sequence). The CDR3 consists of 14 residues. CDR3 bases: TGTGCCAGCAGTTCCGGGACTATCTACAATGAGCAGTTCTTC. Its translation: CASSSGTIYNEQFF.

The chain carries TRBV4-1 and TRBJ2-1; 9 nucleotides match TRBD2. The length of the CDR3 is 19 residues. The germline CDR1 and CDR2 sequences are MGHRA and YSYEKL. V shed 1 base and J 0 bases; nucleotides not matched to a gene: 10. The CDR3 region has the DNA TGCGCCAGCAGCCAAGTGGGACTAGCCATGACCACCTCCTACAATGAGCAGTTCTTC. Amino acid sequence: CASSQVGLAMTTSYNEQFF.

The chain employs TRBV27 and TRBJ2-3; 12 bases map to TRBD2. V dropped 3 bases and J dropped 2; count of bases not matched to a gene: 3. The CDR3 is 16 residues long. Germline-derived CDR1 and CDR2 are MNHEY and SMNVEV (reference sequence). The CDR3 region is CASSFLAGGTTDTQYF. DNA of the CDR3: TGTGCCAGCAGTTTCCTAGCGGGAGGGACCACAGATACGCAGTATTTT.

This clonotype was seen a few times. The genes are TRBV27 and TRBJ1-6; D is possibly TRBD1 (5 bases). CDR1 and CDR2 from the germline V gene are MNHEY and SMNVEV (reference sequence). V lost 5 bases and J lost 5, with 10 bases in between. The CDR3 runs 14 residues. CDR3 residues: CASSTGTDNSPLHF. In DNA, the CDR3 is TGTGCCAGCAGTACCGGGACGGATAATTCACCCCTCCACTTT.

J is TRBJ1-1 and V is TRBV5-1; 8 nucleotides line up with TRBD1. V trimming: 4 bases; J trimming: 6 bases; junction bases outside the gene matches: 11. CDR3 length: 15 residues. CDR1 and CDR2 from the germline V gene are SGHRS and YFSETQ. CDR3 residues: CASSLIQGAIAEAFF. The DNA of the CDR3 is TGCGCCAGCAGCCTAATTCAGGGGGCAATCGCTGAAGCTTTCTTT.

This clonotype has just a few counts. CDR3 residues: CASRTDQPQHF. DNA for the CDR3: TGTGCCAGCAGGACCGATCAGCCCCAGCATTTT. The chain links TRBV27 to TRBJ1-5; D not resolved. V dropped 6 bases and J dropped 5 bases, with 5 bases sitting between them. CDR3 length: 11 amino acids. CDR1 is MNHEY and CDR2 is SMNVEV in the germline V gene (reference sequence).

The chain carries TRBV12-3 or TRBV12-4 and TRBJ2-2, with 7 bases aligning to TRBD1. V shed 3 bases and J 5 bases; nucleotides not matched to a gene: 3. The CDR3 covers 14 residues. CDR3 DNA sequence: TGTGCCAGCAGTTTCCTGGGACAGACCGGGGAGCTGTTTTTT. This translates into CASSFLGQTGELFF.

The J gene is TRBJ2-1, the V gene TRBV18; the match to TRBD1 covers 9 bases. J was trimmed by 5 bases and V by 6 bases; bases with no gene match: 5. This CDR3 has 14 amino acids. From germline, CDR1 is KGHSH and CDR2 LQKENI. The CDR3 sequence is CASSWTGDHNEQFF. The DNA of the CDR3 is TGTGCCAGCTCGTGGACAGGGGATCACAATGAGCAGTTCTTC.

The chain is built from TRBV7-9 and TRBJ2-1; no firm D call. The CDR3 runs to 16 residues. Germline lookup yields CDR1 SEHNR and CDR2 FQNEAQ (reference sequence). Trimming removed 5 bases from V and 0 bases from J, with 14 bases in between. The CDR3 spells CASSDHARSSYNEQFF. CDR3 DNA sequence: TGTGCCAGCAGCGACCACGCCCGGAGCTCCTACAATGAGCAGTTCTTC. Full variable domain (missing parts from reference TRBV7-9 and TRBJ2-1): DTGVSQNPRHKITKRGQNVTFRCDPISEHNRLYWYRQTLGQGPEFLTYFQNEAQLEKSRLLSDRFSAERPKGSFSTLEIQRTEQGDSAMYLCASSDHARSSYNEQFFGPGTRLTVL.

V usage is TRBV5-4 and J usage is TRBJ1-2; possible D gene TRBD1, 6 bases. Germline CDR1 reads SGHNT; CDR2 reads YYREEE (reference sequence). V lost 4 bases to trimming and J lost 6 bases, with 16 bases between them. CDR3 length: 14 amino acids. The CDR3 reads CASSPLEGGDGYTF. The CDR3 bases are TGTGCCAGCAGCCCTCTAGAGGGGGGTGATGGCTACACCTTC.

The rearrangement joins TRBV19 to TRBJ1-5; no definite D call. The germline CDR1 and CDR2 sequences are LNHDA and SQIVND (reference sequence). The V and J ends lost 3 bases and 0 bases respectively, with 3 bases between them. This CDR3 is built from 13 residues. Here the CDR3 reads CASSISSNQPQHF. Written as DNA, the CDR3 is TGTGCCAGTAGTATCAGTAGCAATCAGCCCCAGCATTTT.

The V call is TRBV25-1, the J call TRBJ1-2; no clear D gene. Looked up from germline, CDR1 is MGHDK and CDR2 is SYGVNS. CDR3 size: 17 residues. V shed 0 bases and J shed 3 bases, with 17 bases lying between them. The DNA for the CDR3 is TGTGCCAGCAGTGAATACTTCCGGTCCAAGTCGTACTATGGCTACACCTTC. Protein sequence: CASSEYFRSKSYYGYTF.

This clonotype was detected only once. The chain couples TRBV6-6 to TRBJ2-7, with 7 bases matching TRBD2. This CDR3 region has 16 residues. The V segment lost 5 bases and the J segment 3 bases; nucleotides outside the gene matches: 13. Germline V gives CDR1 MNHNY, CDR2 SVGAGI (reference sequence). The DNA of the CDR3 is TGTGCCAGCAGTCCACTCGGGGCGGGGGTGAACTACGAGCAGTACTTC. Translation: CASSPLGAGVNYEQYF.

Only a few counts were recorded for this clonotype. This chain joins TRBV19 and TRBJ2-2; 7 bases match TRBD2. The CDR3 runs to 15 residues. CDR1 and CDR2 (germline): LNHDA, SQIVND (reference sequence). Trimming removed 3 bases from V and 2 bases from J; junction bases left unmatched: 3. The CDR3 here is CASSILAVNTGELFF. The CDR3 DNA sequence: TGTGCCAGTAGTATCCTAGCGGTAAACACCGGGGAGCTGTTTTTT.

The V and J genes are TRBV2 and TRBJ1-1; no clear D gene. This CDR3 region has 13 residues. Trimming stripped 6 bases from V and 4 bases from J, with 12 bases between. The germline gives CDR1 SNHLY, CDR2 FYNNEI. The CDR3 sequence is CASSLPSGTEAFF. In DNA, the CDR3 is TGTGCCAGCAGCCTCCCCTCGGGCACTGAAGCTTTCTTT.

The chain carries TRBV3-1 and TRBJ2-2, with D uncertain. Trimming shortened V by 0 bases and J by 8 bases, and 10 bases separated the two germline ends. Germline V gene data show CDR1 as LGHDT and CDR2 as YNNKEL (reference sequence). This CDR3 spans 14 amino acids. The chain's CDR3 is CASSQDPLRGELFF. For the CDR3, the DNA is TGTGCCAGCAGCCAAGATCCCTTGCGGGGGGAGCTGTTTTTT.

The rearrangement uses TRBV5-5 and TRBJ1-6, with D possibly TRBD1 on 6 matching bases. Trimming took 4 bases from V and 8 from J, leaving 19 bases between them. The length of the CDR3 is 16 residues. CDR1 SGHKS and CDR2 YYEKEE come from the germline V gene (reference sequence). The CDR3: CASSAYRVGGYSPLHF. The CDR3 DNA sequence: TGTGCCAGCAGCGCATACAGGGTTGGGGGGTATTCACCCCTCCACTTT.

The count of this clonotype is one. This rearrangement joins TRBV7-8 to TRBJ1-5; D is ambiguous. CDR3 length: 14 residues. CDR1 is SGHVS and CDR2 is FQNEAQ in the germline V gene. V was trimmed by 5 bases and J by 6 bases, leaving 14 bases between them. CDR3 DNA: TGTGCCAGCAGCCTCCGCGGGTTATCTCAGCCCCAGCATTTT. Its protein product is CASSLRGLSQPQHF.

V is TRBV20-1 and J is TRBJ1-1, with a weak D call TRBD1 (6 bases). V was pared by 0 bases and J by 0 bases, with 8 bases between. The CDR3 is 14 amino acids. Germline V gene sequence: CDR1 DFQATT, CDR2 SNEGSKA (reference sequence). For the CDR3, the DNA is TGCAGTGCTAGAGAGACAGGTATGAACACTGAAGCTTTCTTT. Translated: CSARETGMNTEAFF.

This clonotype was seen a handful of times. The chain couples TRBV7-8 to TRBJ2-5; D gene uncertain. Germline V gene data show CDR1 as SGHVS and CDR2 as FQNEAQ. The V gene lost 2 bases and the J gene lost 3 bases, with 7 bases spanning the gap. This CDR3 is built from 13 residues. The CDR3 DNA follows: TGTGCCAGCAGCTTATTTGTGAAAGAGACCCAGTACTTC. Translated, it gives CASSLFVKETQYF. Using reference TRBV7-8 and TRBJ2-5 for the parts outside the CDR3, the full variable domain is GAGVSQSPRYKVAKRGQDVALRCDPISGHVSLFWYQQALGQGPEFLTYFQNEAQLDKSGLPSDRFFAERPEGSVSTLKIQRTQQEDSAVYLCASSLFVKETQYFGPGTRLLVL.

This clonotype was seen a few times. This chain uses TRBV19 with TRBJ1-5, with TRBD1 matching 9 bases. This CDR3 comprises 15 residues. The ends lost 2 bases at V and 6 bases at J; junction bases unmatched: 5. The V gene's germline CDR1 is LNHDA and CDR2 SQIVND (reference sequence). In DNA form, the CDR3 reads TGTGCCAGTAGTATAAACAGGGGGCACGGTCAGCCCCAGCATTTT. As protein: CASSINRGHGQPQHF.

The V gene is TRBV7-2, the J gene TRBJ1-2; the D gene is possibly TRBD1 (6 bases). Trimming took off 1 base at V and 0 bases at J, with 18 bases between the two ends. This CDR3 contains 18 residues. Germline assignment: CDR1 SGHTA and CDR2 FQGNSA. DNA of the CDR3: TGTGCCAGCAGCTTAGTTGGGGCAGGGGAGTTGGCTAACTATGGCTACACCTTC. Encoded protein: CASSLVGAGELANYGYTF.

For this clonotype: One end of the junction does not line up with germline, which may come from a read error. The chain has TRBV27 and TRBJ2-1, with 8 bases aligning to TRBD1. Germline V CDR1 and CDR2: MNHEY, SMNVEV (reference sequence). The CDR3 contains 15 residues. CDR3 residues: CASSLSGGRWNEQFF. The CDR3 nucleotides are TGTGCCAGCAGTCTATCAGGGGGCCGATGGAATGAGCAGTTCTTC.

The chain couples TRBV4-1 to TRBJ1-4; 8 bases agree with TRBD1. Germline CDR1 and CDR2: MGHRA and YSYEKL. This CDR3 contains 16 residues. Trimming at V came to 3 bases and at J to 7 bases, leaving 10 bases not matched to a gene. The DNA for the CDR3 is TGCGCCAGCAGCCAGACCTCAGGGGGCCTCGGTGAAAAACTGTTTTTT. Its translation is CASSQTSGGLGEKLFF.

The chain recombines TRBV6-5 with TRBJ2-1; 9 bases map to TRBD2. V shed 0 bases, J shed 4 bases, and the junction held 4 bases outside the gene matches. The V gene's germline CDR1 is MNHEY and CDR2 SVGAGI. This CDR3 contains 16 residues. This chain's CDR3 is CASSYSSSGVYNEQFF. CDR3 nucleotide sequence: TGTGCCAGCAGTTACTCTTCTAGCGGGGTGTACAATGAGCAGTTCTTC.

The rearrangement links TRBV27 to TRBJ1-1; D is unclear. Germline V gene sequence: CDR1 MNHEY, CDR2 SMNVEV (reference sequence). The CDR3 consists of 14 residues. Trimming removed 5 bases at V and 1 base at J, with 11 bases between. The CDR3: CASSLDNWNTEAFF. The CDR3 DNA reads TGTGCCAGCAGTCTCGATAACTGGAACACTGAAGCTTTCTTT.

J is TRBJ2-7 and V is TRBV4-1; D is possibly TRBD1 (5 bases). This CDR3 has 15 amino acids. Trimming took 2 bases from V and 5 from J, leaving 16 bases between them. CDR1 and CDR2 (germline): MGHRA, YSYEKL. CDR3 coding DNA: TGCGCCAGCAGCCAAAGGCCAGGGCTAGACAACGAGCAGTACTTC. This gives the protein CASSQRPGLDNEQYF.

The rearrangement joins TRBV30 to TRBJ1-4; D perhaps matches TRBD1 (5 bases). This CDR3 comprises 16 residues. Deletions cut 3 bases from V and 5 bases from J, with 19 bases between. Germline CDR1 is GTSNPN and CDR2 is SVGIG (reference sequence). The CDR3 nucleotides are TGTGCCTGGAGCTTAGGGGACTGGCAAGTGAATGAAAAACTGTTTTTT. Translating gives CAWSLGDWQVNEKLFF.

The gene calls are TRBV13 and TRBJ1-2; D unresolved. Germline CDR1 is PRHDT and CDR2 is FYEKMQ (reference sequence). Trimming took 1 base from V and 8 from J, leaving 14 bases between them. This CDR3 is 14 amino acids long. CDR3 coding DNA: TGTGCCAGCAGCTTAGAAAGGGAGGCGGAAGGCTACACCTTC. Translation gives CASSLEREAEGYTF.